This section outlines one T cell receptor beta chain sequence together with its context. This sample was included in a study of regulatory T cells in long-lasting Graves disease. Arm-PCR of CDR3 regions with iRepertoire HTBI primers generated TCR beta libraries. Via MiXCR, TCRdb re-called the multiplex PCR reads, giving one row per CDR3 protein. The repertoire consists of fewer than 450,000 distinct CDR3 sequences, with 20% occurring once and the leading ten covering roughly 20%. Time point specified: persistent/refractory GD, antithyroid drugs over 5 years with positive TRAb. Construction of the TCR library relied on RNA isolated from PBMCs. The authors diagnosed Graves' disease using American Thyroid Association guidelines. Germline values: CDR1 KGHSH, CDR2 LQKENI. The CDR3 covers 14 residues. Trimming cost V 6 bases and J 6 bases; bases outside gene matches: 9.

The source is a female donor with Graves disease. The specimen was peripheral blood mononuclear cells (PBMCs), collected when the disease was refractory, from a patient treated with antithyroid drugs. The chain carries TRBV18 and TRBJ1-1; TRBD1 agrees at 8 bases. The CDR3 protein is CASSRGTGVPEAFF. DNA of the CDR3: TGTGCCAGCTCTCGTGGGACAGGAGTCCCTGAAGCTTTCTTT.